This note documents a single T cell receptor beta chain sequence. Its antigen is currently unknown. This sample was included in a study of cytomegalovirus exposure and HLA in healthy donors. Study outcomes and limitations: Across HLA loci, a later analysis found differing TCR association rates, with DRB1 most and HLA-C fewest. The authors later found most CMV-associated TCR beta chains appeared HLA-restricted.

Trimming removed 6 bases from V and 0 bases from J, with 14 bases in between. The CDR3 is 15 residues long. CDR1 and CDR2 from the germline V gene are MNHEY and SMNVEV (reference sequence). Researchers ran the PCR with 60 Vbeta and 13 Jbeta primers. Method: immunoSEQ multiplex PCR; TCRdb's copy keeps in-frame clones and lacks some. The table includes about 98,000 clones, around 67% detected once. This clonotype was obtained from a male donor in good health and CMV-seronegative. Sequences were obtained from PBMCs. The V call is TRBV27, the J call TRBJ1-1; no firm D call. CDR3 sequence: CASSFNIKMNTEAFF. CDR3 DNA: TGTGCCAGCAGCTTTAATATTAAAATGAACACTGAAGCTTTCTTT.